Presented here are 19 T cell receptor beta chains from one specimen sequenced in a study of cytomegalovirus exposure and HLA in healthy donors. 13 Jbeta primers and 60 Vbeta primers were used for the PCR. Profiled with immunoSEQ multiplex PCR; TCRdb holds only in-frame clones, not every one. The data show 210,000 or so clones, with roughly 80% seen just once and roughly 15% held by the top ten. The sequencing input was PBMCs. The receptors were gathered from a man aged 40-50 years in good health and CMV-seronegative.

The V and J genes are TRBV9 and TRBJ2-5; 7 bases match TRBD2. V lost 4 bases and J lost 3; bases outside the gene matches: 12. This CDR3 comprises 16 residues. Germline CDR1 reads SGDLS; CDR2 reads YYNGEE. CDR3 DNA sequence: TGTGCCAGCAGCCTAGAGCGGGAAAAGGGGAAAGAGACCCAGTACTTC. Protein product: CASSLEREKGKETQYF.

The chain carries TRBV11-2 and TRBJ2-4, with a possible D match to TRBD1 (5 bases). V lost 5 bases and J 6 bases, leaving 8 bases between the germline ends. The CDR3 has 12 amino acids. The germline V gene has CDR1 SGHAT and CDR2 FQNNGV. The CDR3 spells CASSPQGNIQYF. The CDR3 nucleotides read TGTGCCAGCAGCCCGCAGGGAAACATTCAGTACTTC.

This clone came up once. This rearrangement joins TRBV7-7 to TRBJ2-3, with TRBD2 matching over 14 bases. CDR3 size: 17 residues. Germline V lookup: CDR1 SSHAT, CDR2 FNYEAQ (reference sequence). Unmatched junction bases numbered 6, after V lost 4 bases and J lost 3 bases. CDR3 residues: CASSSGTSGGGTDTQYF. CDR3 coding DNA: TGTGCCAGCAGCTCAGGGACTAGCGGGGGAGGTACAGATACGCAGTATTTT. Based on the CDR3 plus reference TRBV7-7 and TRBJ2-3, the full variable domain is GAGVSQSPRYKVTKRGQDVTLRCDPISSHATLYWYQQALGQGPEFLTYFNYEAQPDKSGLPSDRFSAERPEGSISTLTIQRTEQRDSAMYRCASSSGTSGGGTDTQYFGPGTRLTVL.

The chain employs TRBV27 and TRBJ1-4, with TRBD1 matching 7 bases. From germline, CDR1 is MNHEY and CDR2 SMNVEV (reference sequence). The CDR3 is 17 residues long. The V and J ends lost 5 bases and 3 bases, in that order; junction bases with no gene match: 12. The CDR3 loop is CASSTRQGLFSNEKLFF. The CDR3 nucleotides are TGTGCCAGCAGTACCCGACAGGGCTTATTCTCTAATGAAAAACTGTTTTTT.

The chain recombines TRBV5-1 with TRBJ2-1; D is possibly TRBD1 (6 bases). Per germline, CDR1 SGHRS and CDR2 YFSETQ. CDR3 length equals 15 residues. V was cut by 8 bases and J by 4 bases, with 19 bases left in between. The chain's CDR3 is CASRQDVSVYNEQFF. In DNA, the CDR3 is TGCGCCAGTCGACAGGACGTTTCGGTGTACAATGAGCAGTTCTTC.

This clone was recorded once. The chain has TRBV7-5 and TRBJ2-2; the listed D gene, TRBD1, was not tested against the DNA. TRBV7-5 is recorded as a pseudogene. The CDR3 spans 20 residues. The CDR3: CVRSLEARDRGASNTGELFF. As DNA, the CDR3 is TGTGTCAGAAGCTTAGAGGCCCGAGACAGGGGGGCTTCGAACACCGGGGAGCTGTTTTTT.

V usage is TRBV7-6 and J usage is TRBJ2-2; 14 bases align to TRBD2. Germline assignment: CDR1 SGHVS and CDR2 FNYEAQ. CDR3 size: 17 residues. V gave up 4 bases and J gave up 2 bases; unmatched junction bases: 3. The CDR3 bases are TGTGCCAGCAGCTGGACTAGCGGGGGGCGTAACACCGGGGAGCTGTTTTTT. It codes for CASSWTSGGRNTGELFF.

The J gene is TRBJ2-1, the V gene TRBV9, with D perhaps TRBD2 (7 bases). This CDR3 has 14 amino acids. The ends were cut back, 0 bases at V and 9 bases at J, with 13 bases in the middle. Germline V gene sequence: CDR1 SGDLS, CDR2 YYNGEE. This CDR3 is CASSVAGGGGEQFF. The CDR3 DNA sequence: TGTGCCAGCAGCGTAGCGGGGGGCGGAGGTGAGCAGTTCTTC.

The chain employs TRBV7-2 and TRBJ2-3; D perhaps matches TRBD2 (5 bases). Germline V gene data show CDR1 as SGHTA and CDR2 as FQGNSA. V lost 1 base and J lost 3, with 11 bases in between. This CDR3 is built from 15 residues. The CDR3 sequence is CASSLGSGGTDTQYF. CDR3 DNA sequence: TGTGCCAGCAGCTTAGGAAGCGGCGGGACAGATACGCAGTATTTT.

CDR3 region: CASSEASIQETQYF. The CDR3 DNA sequence: TGTGCCAGCAGTGAAGCAAGCATACAAGAGACCCAGTACTTC. The rearrangement links TRBV2 to TRBJ2-5; D is unclear. Trimming stripped 0 bases from V and 2 bases from J, with 7 bases between. The germline gives CDR1 SNHLY, CDR2 FYNNEI. The CDR3 runs to 14 residues.

The chain carries TRBV5-1 and TRBJ1-2, with D perhaps matching TRBD1 (6 bases). The V gene lost 4 bases and the J gene lost 8 bases, with 18 bases spanning the gap. Germline-derived CDR1 and CDR2 are SGHRS and YFSETQ. The CDR3 totals 14 residues. In nucleotides, the CDR3 is TGCGCCAGCAGCCGTACACAGGGAAGTGAAGGCTACACCTTC. It specifies CASSRTQGSEGYTF.

V gene TRBV7-2 combines with J gene TRBJ1-3; D is unresolved. This CDR3 region has 15 residues. The germline CDR1 and CDR2 sequences are SGHTA and FQGNSA. V lost 5 bases to trimming and J lost 0 bases, with 11 bases between them. This CDR3 is CASSPGRSSGNTIYF. As DNA, the CDR3 is TGTGCCAGCAGCCCTGGGAGGAGCTCTGGAAACACCATATATTTT. The entire variable domain, with the rest obtained from reference TRBV7-2 and TRBJ1-3, is as follows: GAGVSQSPSNKVTEKGKDVELRCDPISGHTALYWYRQSLGQGLEFLIYFQGNSAPDKSGLPSDRFSAERTGGSVSTLTIQRTQQEDSAVYLCASSPGRSSGNTIYFGEGSWLTVV.

CDR3 residues: CASSVGTRLNEQFF. The CDR3 nucleotides read TGTGCCAGCAGCGTAGGCACTAGGCTGAATGAGCAGTTCTTC. J is TRBJ2-1 and V is TRBV9; tentatively, D is TRBD2 (5 bases). V was cut by 0 bases and J by 7 bases, with 11 bases left in between. This CDR3 region has 14 residues. The germline V gene encodes CDR1 SGDLS and CDR2 YYNGEE.

This chain links TRBV6-6 with TRBJ2-1, with 8 bases identical to TRBD1. CDR1 and CDR2 from the germline V gene are MNHNY and SVGAGI (reference sequence). J lost 16 bases, V lost 9 bases, and 11 bases had no gene match. CDR3 length: 11 amino acids. The CDR3 nucleotides are TGTGCCAGTGACAGGGGACGCCTCCAATTCTTC. It specifies CASDRGRLQFF.

This clone was recorded a few times. This sequence joins TRBV7-3 and TRBJ2-3, with a tentative D call TRBD1 (5 bases). Germline V gene lookup returns CDR1 SGHTA and CDR2 FQGTGA. The CDR3 sequence is 15 residues long. With 5 bases removed from V and 2 bases from J, the gap between germline ends came to 14 bases. Written as DNA, the CDR3 is TGTGCCAGCAGCCCCACGACAGCCCTCACAGATACGCAGTATTTT. Its translation is CASSPTTALTDTQYF.

The rearrangement uses TRBV12-2 and TRBJ2-2; the table's D call TRBD2 went unverified against the DNA. TRBV12-2 is a pseudogene locus. There are 18 residues in the CDR3. The CDR3: CASRLARGGGRNTGELFF. The CDR3 DNA sequence: TGTGCAAGTCGCTTAGCGCGGGGCGGGGGGAGGAACACCGGGGAGCTGTTTTTT.

This sequence joins TRBV28 and TRBJ2-1, with TRBD2 matching 10 bases. The CDR3 sequence is 15 residues long. In germline, CDR1 is MDHEN, CDR2 SYDVKM. V was pared by 7 bases and J by 6 bases, with 9 bases of the junction left unmatched. CDR3 amino acids: CASTPTSGYPNEQFF. The CDR3 nucleotides read TGTGCCAGCACTCCGACTAGCGGGTACCCCAATGAGCAGTTCTTC.

J is TRBJ1-2 and V is TRBV2, with 7 bases that match TRBD1. The CDR3 is made up of 16 amino acids. Germline lookup yields CDR1 SNHLY and CDR2 FYNNEI. V gave up 4 bases and J gave up 2 bases; unmatched junction bases: 10. The chain's CDR3 is CASSARQGVSNYGYTF. Written as DNA, the CDR3 is TGTGCCAGCAGTGCGCGACAGGGAGTTTCGAACTATGGCTACACCTTC.

This rearrangement joins TRBV7-3 to TRBJ2-3; D is unresolved. This CDR3 comprises 13 residues. Germline V gene sequence: CDR1 SGHTA, CDR2 FQGTGA. Trimming pared 6 bases from V and 1 base from J, leaving 8 bases between. DNA for the CDR3: TGTGCCAGCAGTCCCCGCGGCACAGATACGCAGTATTTT. The encoded protein is CASSPRGTDTQYF.